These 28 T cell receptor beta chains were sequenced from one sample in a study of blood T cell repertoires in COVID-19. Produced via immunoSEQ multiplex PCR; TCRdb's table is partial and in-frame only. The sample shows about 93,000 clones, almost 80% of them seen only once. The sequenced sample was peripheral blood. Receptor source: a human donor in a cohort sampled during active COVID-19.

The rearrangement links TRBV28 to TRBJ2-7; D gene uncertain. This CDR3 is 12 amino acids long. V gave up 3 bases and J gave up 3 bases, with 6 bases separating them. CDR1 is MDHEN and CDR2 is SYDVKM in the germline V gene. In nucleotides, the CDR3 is TGTGCCAGCAGTTTCCGGGTCTACGAGCAGTACTTC. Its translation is CASSFRVYEQYF.

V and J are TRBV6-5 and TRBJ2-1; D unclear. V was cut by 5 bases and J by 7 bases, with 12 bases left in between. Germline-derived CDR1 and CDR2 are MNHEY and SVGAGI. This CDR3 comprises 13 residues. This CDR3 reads CASSNTDTNEQFF. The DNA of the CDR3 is TGTGCCAGCAGTAACACAGATACGAATGAGCAGTTCTTC.

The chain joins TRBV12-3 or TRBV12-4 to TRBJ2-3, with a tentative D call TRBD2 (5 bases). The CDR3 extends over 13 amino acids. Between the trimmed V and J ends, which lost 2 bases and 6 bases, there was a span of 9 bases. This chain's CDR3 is CASSLRSGDTQYF. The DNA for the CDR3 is TGTGCCAGCAGTTTAAGATCGGGGGATACGCAGTATTTT.

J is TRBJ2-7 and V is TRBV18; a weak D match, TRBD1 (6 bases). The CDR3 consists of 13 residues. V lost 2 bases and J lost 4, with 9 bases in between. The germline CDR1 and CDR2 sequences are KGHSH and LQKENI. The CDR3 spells CASSPSRGYEQYF. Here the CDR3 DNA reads TGTGCCAGCTCACCATCCAGGGGTTACGAGCAGTACTTC. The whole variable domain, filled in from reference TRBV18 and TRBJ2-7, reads NAGVMQNPRHLVRRRGQEARLRCSPMKGHSHVYWYRQLPEEGLKFMVYLQKENIIDESGMPKERFSAEFPKEGPSILRIQQVVRGDSAAYFCASSPSRGYEQYFGPGTRLTVT.

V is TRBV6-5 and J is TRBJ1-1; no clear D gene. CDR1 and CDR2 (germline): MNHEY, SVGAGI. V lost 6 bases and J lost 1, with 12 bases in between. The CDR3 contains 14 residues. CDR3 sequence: CASRFRGENTEAFF. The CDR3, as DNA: TGTGCCAGCAGATTCCGCGGGGAGAACACTGAAGCTTTCTTT.

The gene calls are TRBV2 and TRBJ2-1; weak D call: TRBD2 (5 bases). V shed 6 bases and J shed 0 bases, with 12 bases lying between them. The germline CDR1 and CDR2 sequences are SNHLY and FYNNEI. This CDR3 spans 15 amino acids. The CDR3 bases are TGTGCCAGCAGCTTGGAGCGGAGCTCCTACAATGAGCAGTTCTTC. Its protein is CASSLERSSYNEQFF.

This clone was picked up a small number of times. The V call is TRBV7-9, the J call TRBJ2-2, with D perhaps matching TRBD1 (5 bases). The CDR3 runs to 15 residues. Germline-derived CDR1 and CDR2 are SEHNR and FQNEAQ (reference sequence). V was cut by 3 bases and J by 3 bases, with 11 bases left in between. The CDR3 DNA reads TGTGCCAGCAGCTTCGACAGATCGGACACCGGGGAGCTGTTTTTT. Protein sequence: CASSFDRSDTGELFF.

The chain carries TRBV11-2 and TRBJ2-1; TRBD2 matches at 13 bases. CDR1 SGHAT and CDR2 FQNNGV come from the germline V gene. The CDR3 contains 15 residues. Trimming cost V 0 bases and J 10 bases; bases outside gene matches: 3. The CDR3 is CASSLDRTSGGEQFF. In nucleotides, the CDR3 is TGTGCCAGCAGCTTAGATAGGACTAGCGGGGGAGAGCAGTTCTTC.

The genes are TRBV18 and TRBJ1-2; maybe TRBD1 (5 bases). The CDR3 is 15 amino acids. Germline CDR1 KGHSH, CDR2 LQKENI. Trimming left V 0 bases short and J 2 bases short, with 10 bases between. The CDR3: CASSPPQGTNYGYTF. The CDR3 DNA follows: TGTGCCAGCTCACCACCGCAGGGTACCAACTATGGCTACACCTTC. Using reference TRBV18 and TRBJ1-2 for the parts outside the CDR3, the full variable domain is NAGVMQNPRHLVRRRGQEARLRCSPMKGHSHVYWYRQLPEEGLKFMVYLQKENIIDESGMPKERFSAEFPKEGPSILRIQQVVRGDSAAYFCASSPPQGTNYGYTFGSGTRLTVV.

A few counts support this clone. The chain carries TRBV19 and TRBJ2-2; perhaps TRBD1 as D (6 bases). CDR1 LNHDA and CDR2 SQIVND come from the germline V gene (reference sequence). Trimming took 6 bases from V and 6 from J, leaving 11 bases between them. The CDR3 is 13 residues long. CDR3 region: CASSTGFPGELFF. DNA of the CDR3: TGTGCCAGTAGCACAGGGTTCCCCGGGGAGCTGTTTTTT.

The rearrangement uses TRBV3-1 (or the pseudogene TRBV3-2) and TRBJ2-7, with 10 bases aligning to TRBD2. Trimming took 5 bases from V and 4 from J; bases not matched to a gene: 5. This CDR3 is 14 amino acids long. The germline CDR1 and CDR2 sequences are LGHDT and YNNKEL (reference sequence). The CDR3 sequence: CASSSRTSGYEQYF. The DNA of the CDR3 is TGTGCCAGCAGCTCCAGGACTAGCGGATACGAGCAGTACTTC.

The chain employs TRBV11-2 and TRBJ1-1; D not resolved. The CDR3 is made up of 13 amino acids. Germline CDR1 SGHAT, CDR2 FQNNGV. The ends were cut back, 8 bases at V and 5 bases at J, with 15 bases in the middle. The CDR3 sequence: CASALAVQTEAFF. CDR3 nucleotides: TGTGCCAGCGCCCTAGCGGTCCAGACTGAAGCTTTCTTT.

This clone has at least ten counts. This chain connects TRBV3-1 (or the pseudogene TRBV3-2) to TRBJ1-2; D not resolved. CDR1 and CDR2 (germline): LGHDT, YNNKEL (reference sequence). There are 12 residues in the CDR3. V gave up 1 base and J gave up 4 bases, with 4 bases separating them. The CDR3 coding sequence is TGTGCCAGCAGCCAAGGGCCCTATGGCTACACCTTC. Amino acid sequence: CASSQGPYGYTF.

The CDR3, as DNA: TGTGCCAGCAGTAGTGGATGGGGACTGGACTATGGCTACACCTTC. Protein: CASSSGWGLDYGYTF. The chain couples TRBV6-6 to TRBJ1-2; D perhaps matches TRBD1 (5 bases). Trimming pared 5 bases from V and 3 bases from J, leaving 16 bases between. The length of the CDR3 is 15 residues. CDR1 is MNHNY, CDR2 SVGAGI, per germline (reference sequence).

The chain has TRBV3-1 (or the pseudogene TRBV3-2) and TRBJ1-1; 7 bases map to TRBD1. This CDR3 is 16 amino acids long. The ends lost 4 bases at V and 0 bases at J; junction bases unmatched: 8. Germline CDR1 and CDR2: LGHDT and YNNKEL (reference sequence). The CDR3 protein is CASSPAGGKMNTEAFF. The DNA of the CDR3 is TGTGCCAGCAGCCCCGCAGGGGGAAAAATGAACACTGAAGCTTTCTTT.

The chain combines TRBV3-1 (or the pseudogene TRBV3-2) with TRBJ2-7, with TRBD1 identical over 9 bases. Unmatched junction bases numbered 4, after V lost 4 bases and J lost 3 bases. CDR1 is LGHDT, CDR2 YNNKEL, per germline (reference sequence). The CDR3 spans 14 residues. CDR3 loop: CASSPPGQGYEQYF. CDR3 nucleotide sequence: TGTGCCAGCAGCCCACCGGGACAGGGCTACGAGCAGTACTTC.

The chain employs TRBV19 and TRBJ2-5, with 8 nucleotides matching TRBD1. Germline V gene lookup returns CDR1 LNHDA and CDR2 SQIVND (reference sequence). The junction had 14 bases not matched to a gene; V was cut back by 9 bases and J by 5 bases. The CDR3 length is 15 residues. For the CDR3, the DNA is TGTGCCAGCACGCAGGGGGCGGGACGAGTGGAGACCCAGTACTTC. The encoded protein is CASTQGAGRVETQYF.

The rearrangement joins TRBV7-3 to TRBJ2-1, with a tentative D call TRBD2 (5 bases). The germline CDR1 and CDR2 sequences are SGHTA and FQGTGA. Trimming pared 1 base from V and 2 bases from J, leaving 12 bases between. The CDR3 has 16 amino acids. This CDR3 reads CASSLIAPLTYNEQFF. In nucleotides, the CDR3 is TGTGCCAGCAGCTTAATAGCGCCCCTAACCTACAATGAGCAGTTCTTC.

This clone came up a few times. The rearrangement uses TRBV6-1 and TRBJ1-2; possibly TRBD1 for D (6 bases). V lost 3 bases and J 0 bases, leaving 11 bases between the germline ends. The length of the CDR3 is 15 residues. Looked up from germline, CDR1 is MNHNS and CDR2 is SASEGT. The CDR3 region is CASSDGTLANYGYTF. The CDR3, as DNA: TGTGCCAGCAGTGATGGGACACTAGCTAACTATGGCTACACCTTC.

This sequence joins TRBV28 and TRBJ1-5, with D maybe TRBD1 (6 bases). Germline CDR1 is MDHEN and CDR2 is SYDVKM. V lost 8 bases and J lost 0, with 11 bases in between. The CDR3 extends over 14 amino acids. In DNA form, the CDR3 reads TGTGCCAGCTGGGGGGGCTCTAGCAATCAGCCCCAGCATTTT. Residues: CASWGGSSNQPQHF.

CDR3 DNA: TGTGCCAGCAGCCCTACGGGGGGTAGGGGAGATACGCAGTATTTT. Its protein is CASSPTGGRGDTQYF. The rearrangement uses TRBV2 and TRBJ2-3; 7 nucleotides align to TRBD2. CDR1 is SNHLY and CDR2 is FYNNEI in the germline V gene. The CDR3 is made up of 15 amino acids. The junction had 11 bases not matched to a gene; V was cut back by 6 bases and J by 5 bases.

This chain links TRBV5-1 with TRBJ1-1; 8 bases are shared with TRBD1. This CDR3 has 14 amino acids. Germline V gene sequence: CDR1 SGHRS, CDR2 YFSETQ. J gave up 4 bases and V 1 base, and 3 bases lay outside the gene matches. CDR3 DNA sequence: TGCGCCAGCAGCTTGTCAGGGGGCCTCACTGAAGCTTTCTTT. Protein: CASSLSGGLTEAFF.

The CDR3: CASSQGDRGSPLHF. Written as DNA, the CDR3 is TGTGCCAGCAGCCAAGGCGACCGGGGGTCACCCCTCCACTTT. The gene calls are TRBV3-1 (or the pseudogene TRBV3-2) and TRBJ1-6; tentative D call: TRBD1 (5 bases). V was shortened by 1 base and J by 10 bases, with 11 bases between the two germline ends. Germline CDR1 is LGHDT and CDR2 is YNNKEL (reference sequence). The length of the CDR3 is 14 residues.

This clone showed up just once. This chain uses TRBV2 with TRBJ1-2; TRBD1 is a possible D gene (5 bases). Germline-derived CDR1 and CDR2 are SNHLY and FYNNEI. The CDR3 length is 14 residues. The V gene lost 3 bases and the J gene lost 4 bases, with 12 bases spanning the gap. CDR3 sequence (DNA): TGTGCCAGCAGTGAGGCGGGACCTTTCTATGGCTACACCTTC. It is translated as CASSEAGPFYGYTF. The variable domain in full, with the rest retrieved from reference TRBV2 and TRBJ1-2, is EPEVTQTPSHQVTQMGQEVILRCVPISNHLYFYWYRQILGQKVEFLVSFYNNEISEKSEIFDDQFSVERPDGSNFTLKIRSTKLEDSAMYFCASSEAGPFYGYTFGSGTRLTVV.

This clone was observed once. CDR3 nucleotide sequence: TGTGCCAGCTCACCGCGACAGGGATCTGAAGCTTTCTTT. Translated: CASSPRQGSEAFF. The rearrangement joins TRBV18 to TRBJ1-1; TRBD1 agrees at 7 bases. The trim removed 3 bases at V and 6 bases at J, leaving 4 bases unmatched. This CDR3 has 13 residues. The germline gives CDR1 KGHSH, CDR2 LQKENI.

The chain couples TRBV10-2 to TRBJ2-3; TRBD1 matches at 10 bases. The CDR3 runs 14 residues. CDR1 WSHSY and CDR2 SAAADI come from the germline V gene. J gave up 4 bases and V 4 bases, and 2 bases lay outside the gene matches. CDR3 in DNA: TGCGCCAGCAGTGGGGGGACAGGGGCAGATACGCAGTATTTT. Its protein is CASSGGTGADTQYF.

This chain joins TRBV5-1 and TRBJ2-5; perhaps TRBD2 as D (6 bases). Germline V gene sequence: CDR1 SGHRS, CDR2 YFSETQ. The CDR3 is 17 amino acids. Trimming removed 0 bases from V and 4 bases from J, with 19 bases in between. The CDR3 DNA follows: TGCGCCAGCAGCTTGGGCTACCGCGGGGATCCTGGAGAGACCCAGTACTTC. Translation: CASSLGYRGDPGETQYF.

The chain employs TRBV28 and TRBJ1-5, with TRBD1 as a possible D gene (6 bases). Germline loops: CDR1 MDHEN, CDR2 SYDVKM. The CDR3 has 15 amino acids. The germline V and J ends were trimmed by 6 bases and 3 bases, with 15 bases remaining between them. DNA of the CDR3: TGTGCCAGCAGCTATACCGGGACACTCAATCAGCCCCAGCATTTT. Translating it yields CASSYTGTLNQPQHF. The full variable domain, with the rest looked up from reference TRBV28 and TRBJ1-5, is DVKVTQSSRYLVKRTGEKVFLECVQDMDHENMFWYRQDPGLGLRLIYFSYDVKMKEKGDIPEGYSVSREKKERFSLILESASTNQTSMYLCASSYTGTLNQPQHFGDGTRLSIL.